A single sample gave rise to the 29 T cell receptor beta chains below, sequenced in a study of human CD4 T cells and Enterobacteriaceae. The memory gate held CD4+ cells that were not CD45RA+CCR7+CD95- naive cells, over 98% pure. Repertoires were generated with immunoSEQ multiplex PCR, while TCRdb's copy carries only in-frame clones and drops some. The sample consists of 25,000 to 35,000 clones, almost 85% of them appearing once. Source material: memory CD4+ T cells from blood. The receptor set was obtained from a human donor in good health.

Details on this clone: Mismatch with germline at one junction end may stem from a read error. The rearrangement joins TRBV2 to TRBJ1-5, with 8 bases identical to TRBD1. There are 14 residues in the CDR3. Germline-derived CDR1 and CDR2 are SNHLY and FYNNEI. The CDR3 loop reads CASREDRGDQPQHF. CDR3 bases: TGTGCCAGCAGAGAAGACAGGGGTGATCAGCCCCAGCATTTT.

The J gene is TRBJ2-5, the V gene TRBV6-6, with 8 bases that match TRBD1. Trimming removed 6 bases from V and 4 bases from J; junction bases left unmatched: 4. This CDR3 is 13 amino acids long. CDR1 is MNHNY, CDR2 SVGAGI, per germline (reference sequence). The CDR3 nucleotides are TGTGCCAGCAGATCTACAGGGGGAGAGACCCAGTACTTC. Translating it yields CASRSTGGETQYF.

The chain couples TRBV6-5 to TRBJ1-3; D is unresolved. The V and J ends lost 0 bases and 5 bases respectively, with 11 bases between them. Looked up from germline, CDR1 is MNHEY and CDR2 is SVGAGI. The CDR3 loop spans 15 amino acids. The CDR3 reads CASSYSVTGRNTIYF. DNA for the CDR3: TGTGCCAGCAGTTACTCAGTAACGGGTCGAAACACCATATATTTT.

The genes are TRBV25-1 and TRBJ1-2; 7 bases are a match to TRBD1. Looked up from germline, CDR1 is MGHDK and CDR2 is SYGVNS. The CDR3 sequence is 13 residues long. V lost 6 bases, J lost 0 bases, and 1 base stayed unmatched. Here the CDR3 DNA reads TGTGCCAGCAGCGACAGGGCTAACTATGGCTACACCTTC. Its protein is CASSDRANYGYTF.

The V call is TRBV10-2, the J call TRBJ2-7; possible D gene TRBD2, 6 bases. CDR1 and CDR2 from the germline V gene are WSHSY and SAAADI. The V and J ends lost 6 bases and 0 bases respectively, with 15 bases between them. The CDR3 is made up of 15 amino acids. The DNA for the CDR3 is TGCGCCAGCAGCCCAGGAGGGCAGAGCTCCTACGAGCAGTACTTC. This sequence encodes CASSPGGQSSYEQYF.

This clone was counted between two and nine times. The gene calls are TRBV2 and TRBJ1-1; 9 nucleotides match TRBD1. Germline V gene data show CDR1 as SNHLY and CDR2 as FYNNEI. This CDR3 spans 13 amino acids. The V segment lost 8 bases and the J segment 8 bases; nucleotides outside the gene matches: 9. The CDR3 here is CASSDRGVREAFF. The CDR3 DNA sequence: TGTGCCAGCTCGGACAGGGGCGTTCGGGAAGCTTTCTTT. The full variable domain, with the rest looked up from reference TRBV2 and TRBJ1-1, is EPEVTQTPSHQVTQMGQEVILRCVPISNHLYFYWYRQILGQKVEFLVSFYNNEISEKSEIFDDQFSVERPDGSNFTLKIRSTKLEDSAMYFCASSDRGVREAFFGQGTRLTVV.

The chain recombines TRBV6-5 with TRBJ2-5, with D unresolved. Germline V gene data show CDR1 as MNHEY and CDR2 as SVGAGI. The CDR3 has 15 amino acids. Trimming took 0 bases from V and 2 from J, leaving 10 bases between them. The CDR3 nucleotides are TGTGCCAGCAGTTACTCGAGGCAGCTTCAAGAGACCCAGTACTTC. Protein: CASSYSRQLQETQYF.

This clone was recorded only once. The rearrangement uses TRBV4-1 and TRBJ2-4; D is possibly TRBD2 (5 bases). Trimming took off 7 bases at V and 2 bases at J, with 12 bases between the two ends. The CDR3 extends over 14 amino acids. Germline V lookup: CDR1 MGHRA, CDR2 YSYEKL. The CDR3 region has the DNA TGCGCCAGCATGGCGGCGGGCCCCAAAAACATTCAGTACTTC. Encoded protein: CASMAAGPKNIQYF.

The chain's CDR3 is CASSFSGSAGETQYF. CDR3 DNA: TGTGCCAGCAGCTTTAGCGGGAGTGCGGGGGAGACCCAGTACTTC. The J gene is TRBJ2-5, the V gene TRBV7-7, with 9 bases aligning to TRBD2. The CDR3 runs to 15 residues. With V trimmed by 3 bases and J by 5 bases, 7 bases remained unmatched. Germline-derived CDR1 and CDR2 are SSHAT and FNYEAQ (reference sequence).

CDR3 coding DNA: TGTGCCAGCAGCTTACCCGGCCAGGGGGGCTCCTACGAGCAGTACTTC. Its translation: CASSLPGQGGSYEQYF. The V and J genes are TRBV12-1 and TRBJ2-7; the DNA was not used to check the table's D call, TRBD1. TRBV12-1 is shown as a pseudogene. CDR3 length equals 16 residues.

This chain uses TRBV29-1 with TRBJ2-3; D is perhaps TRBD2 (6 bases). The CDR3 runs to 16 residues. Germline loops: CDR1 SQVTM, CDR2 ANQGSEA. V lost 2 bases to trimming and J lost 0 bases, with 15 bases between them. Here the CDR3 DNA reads TGCAGCGTTGAAAAGGGGTACGGGGGTAGCACAGATACGCAGTATTTT. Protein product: CSVEKGYGGSTDTQYF.

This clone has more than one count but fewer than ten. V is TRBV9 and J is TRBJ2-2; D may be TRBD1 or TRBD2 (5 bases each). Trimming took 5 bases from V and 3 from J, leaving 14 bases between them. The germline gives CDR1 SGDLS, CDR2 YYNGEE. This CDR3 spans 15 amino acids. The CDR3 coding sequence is TGTGCCAGCAGGCCATACATGGGGGACACCGGGGAGCTGTTTTTT. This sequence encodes CASRPYMGDTGELFF.

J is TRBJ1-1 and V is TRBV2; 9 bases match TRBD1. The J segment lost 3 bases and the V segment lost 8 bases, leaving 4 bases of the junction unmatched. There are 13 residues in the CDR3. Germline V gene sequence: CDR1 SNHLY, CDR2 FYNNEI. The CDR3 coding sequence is TGTGCCAGCGGCCGGGACAGGGACACTGAAGCTTTCTTT. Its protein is CASGRDRDTEAFF.

The CDR3 region has the DNA TGTGCCAGCAAAGGGACAGTGGCTGGAAACACCATATATTTT. It is translated as CASKGTVAGNTIYF. The J gene is TRBJ1-3, the V gene TRBV19; 7 positions match TRBD1. The CDR3 covers 14 residues. V gave up 9 bases and J gave up 2 bases; unmatched junction bases: 7. Per the germline V gene, CDR1 is LNHDA and CDR2 is SQIVND (reference sequence).

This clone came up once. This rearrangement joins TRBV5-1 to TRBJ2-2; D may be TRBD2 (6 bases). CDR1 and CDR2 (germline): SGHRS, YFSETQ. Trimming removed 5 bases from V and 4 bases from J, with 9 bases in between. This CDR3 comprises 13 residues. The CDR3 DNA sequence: TGCGCCAGCAGTCCCGGGAGCACCGGGGAGCTGTTTTTT. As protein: CASSPGSTGELFF.

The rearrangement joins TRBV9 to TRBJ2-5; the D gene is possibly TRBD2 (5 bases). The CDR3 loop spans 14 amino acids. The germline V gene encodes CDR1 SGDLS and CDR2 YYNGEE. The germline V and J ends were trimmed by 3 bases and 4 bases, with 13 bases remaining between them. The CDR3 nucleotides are TGTGCCAGCAGCGCAGCGGTGGCGGGAGAGACCCAGTACTTC. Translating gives CASSAAVAGETQYF.

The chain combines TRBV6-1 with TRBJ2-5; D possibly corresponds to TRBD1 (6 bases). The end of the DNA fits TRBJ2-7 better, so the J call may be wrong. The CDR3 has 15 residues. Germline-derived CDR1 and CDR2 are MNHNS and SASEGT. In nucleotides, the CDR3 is TGTGCCAGCAGTGATGGGACACCCCGTAACTACGAGCAGTACTTC. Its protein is CASSDGTPRNYEQYF.

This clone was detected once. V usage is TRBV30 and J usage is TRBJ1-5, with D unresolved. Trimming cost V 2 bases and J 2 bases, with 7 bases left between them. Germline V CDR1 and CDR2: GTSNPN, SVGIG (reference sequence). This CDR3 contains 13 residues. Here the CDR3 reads CAWSRARNQPQHF. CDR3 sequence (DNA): TGTGCCTGGAGTCGGGCGCGCAATCAGCCCCAGCATTTT.

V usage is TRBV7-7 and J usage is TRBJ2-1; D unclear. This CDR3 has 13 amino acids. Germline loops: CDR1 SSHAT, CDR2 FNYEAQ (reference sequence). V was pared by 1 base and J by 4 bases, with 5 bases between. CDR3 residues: CASSLGQYNEQFF. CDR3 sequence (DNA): TGTGCCAGCAGCTTAGGCCAGTACAATGAGCAGTTCTTC.

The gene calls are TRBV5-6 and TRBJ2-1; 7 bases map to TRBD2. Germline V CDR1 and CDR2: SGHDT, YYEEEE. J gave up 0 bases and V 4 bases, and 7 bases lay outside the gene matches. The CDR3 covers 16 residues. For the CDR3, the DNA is TGTGCCAGCAGCCTGGAAAGCGGGAACTCCTACAATGAGCAGTTCTTC. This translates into CASSLESGNSYNEQFF.

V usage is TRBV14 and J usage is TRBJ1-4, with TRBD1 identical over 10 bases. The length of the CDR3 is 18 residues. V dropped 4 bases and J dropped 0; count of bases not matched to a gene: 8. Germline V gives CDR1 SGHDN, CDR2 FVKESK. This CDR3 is CASSPGQGKLATNEKLFF. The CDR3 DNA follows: TGTGCCAGCAGCCCGGGACAGGGGAAACTTGCAACTAATGAAAAACTGTTTTTT. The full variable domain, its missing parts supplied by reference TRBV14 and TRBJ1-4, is EAGVTQFPSHSVIEKGQTVTLRCDPISGHDNLYWYRRVMGKEIKFLLHFVKESKQDESGMPNNRFLAERTGGTYSTLKVQPAELEDSGVYFCASSPGQGKLATNEKLFFGSGTQLSVL.

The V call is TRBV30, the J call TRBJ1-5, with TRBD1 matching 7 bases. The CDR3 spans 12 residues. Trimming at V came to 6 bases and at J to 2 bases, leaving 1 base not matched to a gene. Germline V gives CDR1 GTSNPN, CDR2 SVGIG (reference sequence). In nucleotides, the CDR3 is TGTGCCTGTGACAGGGGCAATCAGCCCCAGCATTTT. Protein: CACDRGNQPQHF. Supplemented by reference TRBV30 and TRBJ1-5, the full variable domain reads SQTIHQWPATLVQPVGSPLSLECTVEGTSNPNLYWYRQAAGRGLQLLFYSVGIGQISSEVPQNLSASRPQDRQFILSSKKLLLSDSGFYLCACDRGNQPQHFGDGTRLSIL.

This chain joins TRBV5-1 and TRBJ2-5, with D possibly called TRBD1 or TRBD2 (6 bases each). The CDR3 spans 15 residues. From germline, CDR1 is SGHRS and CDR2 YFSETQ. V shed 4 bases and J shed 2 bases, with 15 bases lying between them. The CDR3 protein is CASSPGVGTQETQYF. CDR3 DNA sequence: TGCGCCAGCAGCCCAGGGGTAGGGACTCAAGAGACCCAGTACTTC.

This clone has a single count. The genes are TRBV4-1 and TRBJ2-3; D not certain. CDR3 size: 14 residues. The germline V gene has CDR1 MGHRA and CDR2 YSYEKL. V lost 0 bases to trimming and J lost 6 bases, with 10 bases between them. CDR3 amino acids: CASSQDRPFDTQYF. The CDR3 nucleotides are TGCGCCAGCAGCCAAGATCGCCCTTTCGATACGCAGTATTTT.

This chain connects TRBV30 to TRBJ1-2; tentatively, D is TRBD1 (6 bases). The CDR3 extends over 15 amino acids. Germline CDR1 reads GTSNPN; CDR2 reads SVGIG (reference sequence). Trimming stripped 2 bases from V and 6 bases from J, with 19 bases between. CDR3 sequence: CAWSLTRRDTHGYTF. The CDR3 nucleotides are TGTGCCTGGAGTCTGACCAGGCGGGACACCCATGGCTACACCTTC.

The CDR3 loop reads CASSYVGGGTEAFF. The CDR3 DNA is TGTGCCAGCAGTTACGTTGGAGGGGGCACTGAAGCTTTCTTT. V usage is TRBV6-6 and J usage is TRBJ1-1; D might be TRBD1 (6 bases). The germline CDR1 and CDR2 sequences are MNHNY and SVGAGI (reference sequence). The CDR3 sequence is 14 residues long. V lost 2 bases to trimming and J lost 4 bases, with 11 bases between them.

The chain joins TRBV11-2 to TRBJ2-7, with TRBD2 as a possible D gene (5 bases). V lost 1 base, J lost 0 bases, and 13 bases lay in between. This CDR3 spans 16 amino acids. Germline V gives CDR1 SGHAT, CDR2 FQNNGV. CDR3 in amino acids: CASSLVAGLSSYEQYF. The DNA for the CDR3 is TGTGCCAGCAGCTTAGTGGCGGGCTTAAGCTCCTACGAGCAGTACTTC.

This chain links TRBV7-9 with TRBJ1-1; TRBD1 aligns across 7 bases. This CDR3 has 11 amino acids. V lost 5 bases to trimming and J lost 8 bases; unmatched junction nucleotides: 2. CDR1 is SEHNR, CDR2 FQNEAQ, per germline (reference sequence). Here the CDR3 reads CASSAGGEAFF. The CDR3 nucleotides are TGTGCCAGCAGCGCAGGGGGAGAAGCTTTCTTT.

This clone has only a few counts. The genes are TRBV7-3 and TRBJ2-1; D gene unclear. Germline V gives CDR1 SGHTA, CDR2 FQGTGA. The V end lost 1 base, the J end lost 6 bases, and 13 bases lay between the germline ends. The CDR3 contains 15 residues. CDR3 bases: TGTGCCAGCAGCTTAATGGTTTTGAAAAGCAATGAGCAGTTCTTC. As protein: CASSLMVLKSNEQFF.